The rows below give T cell receptor beta chains drawn from one sample of a study of response to subunit inactivated influenza vaccine. TCRdb independently ran MiXCR on the RT-PCR reads; one entry per CDR3 protein. The sample includes over 800,000 distinct CDR3 sequences, around 21% of them seen just once. The specimen comprised PBMCs from blood, sampled more than 4 days after vaccination. The source of these receptors is a man aged 45-65 years who received an inactivated influenza vaccine. Each CDR3 is given with its conserved first and last residue. Each record gives: V gene, CDR3 length, clone size, J gene, D gene, CDR3 DNA, CDR3 protein. A D gene is named only where the DNA matches it firmly. Expanded clones are given a class, and other clones once, few, many or no size at all.

v_call: TRBV27
cdr3_length: 12
clone_size: few
j_call: TRBJ2-1
d_call: TRBD1
cdr3_nt: TGTGCCAGCAGCACAGGGGCCAATGAGCAGTTCTTC
cdr3_aa: CASSTGANEQFF

v_call: TRBV6-1
cdr3_length: 15
clone_size: few
j_call: TRBJ1-5
d_call: .
cdr3_nt: TGTGCCAGCAGTGACAAGTCCATAGGCAATCAGCCCCAGCATTTT
cdr3_aa: CASSDKSIGNQPQHF

v_call: TRBV10-3
cdr3_length: 14
clone_size: .
j_call: TRBJ2-2
d_call: .
cdr3_nt: TGTGCCACCGCCGGGACGCAGAACACCGGGGAGCTGTTTTTT
cdr3_aa: CATAGTQNTGELFF

v_call: TRBV29-1
cdr3_length: 14
clone_size: many
j_call: TRBJ2-2
d_call: TRBD1
cdr3_nt: TGCAGCGTGGGACAGAACTCGAACACCGGGGAGCTGTTTTTT
cdr3_aa: CSVGQNSNTGELFF

v_call: TRBV9
cdr3_length: 15
clone_size: few
j_call: TRBJ2-5
d_call: TRBD2
cdr3_nt: TGTGCCAGCAGCGTGGGGGGGGGAACCCAAGAGACCCAGTACTTC
cdr3_aa: CASSVGGGTQETQYF

v_call: TRBV4-3
cdr3_length: 13
clone_size: .
j_call: TRBJ2-2
d_call: .
cdr3_nt: TGCGCCAGCAGAAGCGGGTTCACCGGGGAGCTGTTTTTT
cdr3_aa: CASRSGFTGELFF

v_call: TRBV10-2
cdr3_length: 16
clone_size: .
j_call: TRBJ2-1
d_call: .
cdr3_nt: TGCGCCAGCAGTGAAGGGACCCCTTTGTCCTACAATGAGCAGTTCTTC
cdr3_aa: CASSEGTPLSYNEQFF

v_call: TRBV7-2
cdr3_length: 12
clone_size: .
j_call: TRBJ2-3
d_call: .
cdr3_nt: TGTGCCAGCGGTCAGAGCACAGATACGCAGTATTTT
cdr3_aa: CASGQSTDTQYF

v_call: TRBV12-3/TRBV12-4
cdr3_length: 13
clone_size: .
j_call: TRBJ1-3
d_call: .
cdr3_nt: TGTGCCAGCAGTTTAGCGCTTGGAAACACCATATATTTT
cdr3_aa: CASSLALGNTIYF

v_call: TRBV6-5
cdr3_length: 15
clone_size: .
j_call: TRBJ2-1
d_call: TRBD2
cdr3_nt: TGTGCCAGCAGTTACGCGGGAGGTTTAGGGGATGAGCAGTTCTTC
cdr3_aa: CASSYAGGLGDEQFF

v_call: TRBV5-5
cdr3_length: 15
clone_size: few
j_call: TRBJ2-7
d_call: .
cdr3_nt: TGTGCCAGCAGCTTGGAGGGGTACTTCTCCCTCGAGCAGTACTTC
cdr3_aa: CASSLEGYFSLEQYF

v_call: TRBV5-1
cdr3_length: 15
clone_size: .
j_call: TRBJ2-7
d_call: TRBD2
cdr3_nt: TGCGCCAGCAGCCCCGGGACTAGCATCGGGTACGAGCAGTACTTC
cdr3_aa: CASSPGTSIGYEQYF

v_call: TRBV4-2
cdr3_length: 15
clone_size: .
j_call: TRBJ2-1
d_call: .
cdr3_nt: TGTGCCAGCAGCCAAGAACTAGGTAATTACAATGAGCAGTTCTTC
cdr3_aa: CASSQELGNYNEQFF

v_call: TRBV10-3
cdr3_length: 14
clone_size: few
j_call: TRBJ1-1
d_call: TRBD1
cdr3_nt: TGTGCCATCAGTTTGACAGGGGTGGCCACTGAAGCTTTCTTT
cdr3_aa: CAISLTGVATEAFF

v_call: TRBV20-1
cdr3_length: 13
clone_size: few
j_call: TRBJ2-5
d_call: .
cdr3_nt: TGCAGTGCTATACTTACGTACCAAGAGACCCAGTACTTC
cdr3_aa: CSAILTYQETQYF

v_call: TRBV29-1
cdr3_length: 13
clone_size: few
j_call: TRBJ1-1
d_call: .
cdr3_nt: TGCAGCGCTCTTTACAGGGTAGACACTGAAGCTTTCTTT
cdr3_aa: CSALYRVDTEAFF

v_call: TRBV29-1
cdr3_length: 13
clone_size: few
j_call: TRBJ1-4
d_call: TRBD1
cdr3_nt: TGCAGCGCACGGACAGGGGTCGCTGAAAAACTGTTTTTT
cdr3_aa: CSARTGVAEKLFF

v_call: TRBV20-1
cdr3_length: 15
clone_size: few
j_call: TRBJ1-5
d_call: .
cdr3_nt: TGCAGTGCTAGAGCTCTAGGGAATAGCAATCAGCCCCAGCATTTT
cdr3_aa: CSARALGNSNQPQHF

v_call: TRBV6-1
cdr3_length: 13
clone_size: .
j_call: TRBJ2-1
d_call: .
cdr3_nt: TGTGCCAGCAGTACCGGGCTCCGGGATGAGCAGTTCTTC
cdr3_aa: CASSTGLRDEQFF

v_call: TRBV20-1
cdr3_length: 15
clone_size: .
j_call: TRBJ1-4
d_call: TRBD1
cdr3_nt: TGCAGTGCTAGTCTCCGGGACAGGGGATCCGAAAAACTGTTTTTT
cdr3_aa: CSASLRDRGSEKLFF

v_call: TRBV19
cdr3_length: 15
clone_size: few
j_call: TRBJ2-1
d_call: TRBD2
cdr3_nt: TGTGCCAGTCGTGTCATAAAGGGAGGGGCTGGTGAGCAGTTCTTC
cdr3_aa: CASRVIKGGAGEQFF

v_call: TRBV12-3/TRBV12-4
cdr3_length: 15
clone_size: .
j_call: TRBJ1-6
d_call: .
cdr3_nt: TGTGCCAGCAGTCCGGGGGGGGAGTATAATTCACCCCTCCACTTT
cdr3_aa: CASSPGGEYNSPLHF

v_call: TRBV15
cdr3_length: 15
clone_size: .
j_call: TRBJ1-6
d_call: .
cdr3_nt: TGTGCCACCAGGAACCGACAGCGTAGGGATTCACCCCTCCACTTT
cdr3_aa: CATRNRQRRDSPLHF

v_call: TRBV10-1
cdr3_length: 13
clone_size: .
j_call: TRBJ2-3
d_call: .
cdr3_nt: TGCGCCAGCAGTGGAGGTTCAGGGGATACGCAGTATTTT
cdr3_aa: CASSGGSGDTQYF

v_call: TRBV4-1
cdr3_length: 13
clone_size: few
j_call: TRBJ2-2
d_call: .
cdr3_nt: TGCGCCAGCAGCCACCCGGCCACCGGGGAGCTGTTTTTT
cdr3_aa: CASSHPATGELFF

v_call: TRBV6-2/TRBV6-3
cdr3_length: 15
clone_size: .
j_call: TRBJ1-1
d_call: .
cdr3_nt: TGTGCCAGCAGTTACTCGAGACAGCTAGCCTCTGAAGCTTTCTTT
cdr3_aa: CASSYSRQLASEAFF

v_call: TRBV7-2
cdr3_length: 15
clone_size: many
j_call: TRBJ2-1
d_call: .
cdr3_nt: TGTGCCAGCAGCTTAGAGCGGAACTCCTACAATGAGCAGTTCTTC
cdr3_aa: CASSLERNSYNEQFF

v_call: TRBV11-2
cdr3_length: 13
clone_size: .
j_call: TRBJ2-1
d_call: .
cdr3_nt: TGTGCCAGCAGCCTAGGGGCTACCAACGAGCAGTTCTTC
cdr3_aa: CASSLGATNEQFF

v_call: TRBV11-2
cdr3_length: 14
clone_size: few
j_call: TRBJ2-2
d_call: TRBD1
cdr3_nt: TGTGCCAGCCGGGGACAGTCGAACACCGGGGAGCTGTTTTTT
cdr3_aa: CASRGQSNTGELFF

v_call: TRBV27
cdr3_length: 16
clone_size: .
j_call: TRBJ2-7
d_call: .
cdr3_nt: TGTGCCAGCAACGTTAAAAGGAGAGTCCGGGCCTACGAGCAGTACTTC
cdr3_aa: CASNVKRRVRAYEQYF

v_call: TRBV12-3/TRBV12-4
cdr3_length: 13
clone_size: many
j_call: TRBJ1-5
d_call: .
cdr3_nt: TGTGCCAGCAGTTTGCAGGTCAATCAGCCCCAGCATTTT
cdr3_aa: CASSLQVNQPQHF

v_call: TRBV29-1
cdr3_length: 13
clone_size: many
j_call: TRBJ1-2
d_call: .
cdr3_nt: TGCAGCGTTGAAGGGCCTAACAACTATGGCTACACCTTC
cdr3_aa: CSVEGPNNYGYTF

v_call: TRBV19
cdr3_length: 13
clone_size: .
j_call: TRBJ2-3
d_call: .
cdr3_nt: TGTGCCACCCGACCAGCAGCGACAGATACGCAGTATTTT
cdr3_aa: CATRPAATDTQYF